The 19 T cell receptor beta chains presented below share a single source sample, sequenced in a study of cytomegalovirus exposure and HLA in healthy donors. The study ran its PCR with 60 Vbeta and 13 Jbeta primers. Sequenced by immunoSEQ multiplex PCR; TCRdb stores in-frame clones only, minus some. The sample holds under 150,000 clones, around 83% seen once. The sequencing sample was made of PBMCs. These receptors all come from a man in his forties in good health and CMV-seropositive.

This clone has more than one count but fewer than ten. The chain links TRBV7-3 to TRBJ2-2; no firm D call. Germline-derived CDR1 and CDR2 are SGHTA and FQGTGA. The ends were cut back, 6 bases at V and 0 bases at J, with 5 bases in the middle. The CDR3 consists of 13 residues. DNA of the CDR3: TGTGCCAGCAGTCAGACGAACACCGGGGAGCTGTTTTTT. Protein product: CASSQTNTGELFF.

In the case of this clone: The junction does not match germline at one end; this may be a read error. The chain combines TRBV7-9 with TRBJ1-5; D not certain. This CDR3 contains 15 residues. Germline loops: CDR1 SEHNR, CDR2 FQNEAQ (reference sequence). In DNA form, the CDR3 reads TGTTCCAGCAGCTTAGATCCTTATAATCATCAGCCCCAGCATTTT. Protein: CSSSLDPYNHQPQHF.

The V call is TRBV5-1, the J call TRBJ2-5; 13 bases map to TRBD2. CDR3 length equals 19 residues. Per the germline V gene, CDR1 is SGHRS and CDR2 is YFSETQ. V was clipped by 0 bases and J by 5 bases; unmatched bases: 13. This CDR3 is CASSLELAGGGYTPETQYF. CDR3 DNA: TGCGCCAGCAGCTTGGAACTAGCGGGAGGGGGATACACCCCTGAGACCCAGTACTTC. The full variable domain, rest sourced from reference TRBV5-1 and TRBJ2-5, is KAGVTQTPRYLIKTRGQQVTLSCSPISGHRSVSWYQQTPGQGLQFLFEYFSETQRNKGNFPGRFSGRQFSNSRSEMNVSTLELGDSALYLCASSLELAGGGYTPETQYFGPGTRLLVL.

The chain has TRBV5-1 and TRBJ2-4; D not certain. Germline values: CDR1 SGHRS, CDR2 YFSETQ. This CDR3 has 16 residues. Trimming took off 4 bases at V and 1 base at J, with 15 bases between the two ends. CDR3 sequence reads: CASSNVAEMAKNIQYF. The CDR3 DNA reads as TGCGCCAGCAGCAACGTTGCGGAGATGGCCAAAAACATTCAGTACTTC.

The chain uses TRBV11-3 and TRBJ1-2, with D uncertain. The CDR3 spans 15 residues. V lost 3 bases, J lost 7 bases, and 18 bases lay in between. CDR1 and CDR2 (germline): SGHNT, YENEEA. Written as DNA, the CDR3 is TGTGCCAGCAGCTTCTCCGGCCCTTTAGGCGGTGGCTACACCTTC. Translating it yields CASSFSGPLGGGYTF.

The CDR3 loop is CASGWVPALAGRSSGANVLTF. CDR3 nucleotide sequence: TGTGCTAGTGGTTGGGTCCCCGCACTAGCGGGGCGTAGCTCTGGGGCCAACGTCCTGACTTTC. V and J are TRBV12-5 and TRBJ2-6, with 10 positions matching TRBD2. CDR3 length: 21 residues. The J segment lost 0 bases and the V segment lost 4 bases, leaving 15 bases of the junction unmatched. CDR1 and CDR2 (germline): LGHNT, FRNRAP.

The chain recombines TRBV6-5 with TRBJ2-1, with 10 bases aligning to TRBD2. The CDR3 is made up of 15 amino acids. V gave up 4 bases and J gave up 3 bases; unmatched junction bases: 3. CDR1 and CDR2 (germline): MNHEY, SVGAGI. CDR3 loop: CASSSPSGSYNEQFF. The CDR3 bases are TGTGCCAGCAGTTCACCTAGCGGGAGCTACAATGAGCAGTTCTTC.

V usage is TRBV5-4 and J usage is TRBJ2-1; 14 nucleotides line up with TRBD2. CDR1 is SGHNT and CDR2 is YYREEE in the germline V gene (reference sequence). The ends lost 3 bases at V and 8 bases at J; junction bases unmatched: 7. The CDR3 extends over 16 amino acids. CDR3 DNA: TGTGCCAGCAGCTCCGGGACTAGCGGGAGTCCGTATGAGCAGTTCTTC. This codes for CASSSGTSGSPYEQFF.

This clone occurred once. This chain joins TRBV5-4 and TRBJ2-7; weak D call: TRBD2 (7 bases). The CDR3 consists of 15 residues. Trimming cost V 3 bases and J 4 bases, with 17 bases left between them. Germline lookup yields CDR1 SGHNT and CDR2 YYREEE (reference sequence). For the CDR3, the DNA is TGTGCCAGCAGCTGGGGGGGGACAAACTTATACGAGCAGTACTTC. Residues: CASSWGGTNLYEQYF. The full variable domain, rest sourced from reference TRBV5-4 and TRBJ2-7, is ETGVTQSPTHLIKTRGQQVTLRCSSQSGHNTVSWYQQALGQGPQFIFQYYREEENGRGNFPPRFSGLQFPNYSSELNVNALELDDSALYLCASSWGGTNLYEQYFGPGTRLTVT.

This clone was seen only a few times. The chain recombines TRBV7-2 with TRBJ2-1, with 11 bases lining up with TRBD2. V lost 4 bases, J lost 4 bases, and 6 bases stayed unmatched. The CDR3 is 16 residues long. Germline lookup yields CDR1 SGHTA and CDR2 FQGNSA. CDR3 loop: CASSSSLAGGYNEQFF. Here the CDR3 DNA reads TGTGCCAGCAGCTCCAGTCTAGCGGGGGGTTACAATGAGCAGTTCTTC. The whole variable domain, remainder taken from reference TRBV7-2 and TRBJ2-1, is GAGVSQSPSNKVTEKGKDVELRCDPISGHTALYWYRQSLGQGLEFLIYFQGNSAPDKSGLPSDRFSAERTGGSVSTLTIQRTQQEDSAVYLCASSSSLAGGYNEQFFGPGTRLTVL.

The genes are TRBV5-1 and TRBJ2-1, with 14 bases lining up with TRBD2. Germline V gene data show CDR1 as SGHRS and CDR2 as YFSETQ. This CDR3 has 17 residues. V gave up 4 bases and J gave up 8 bases; unmatched junction bases: 11. CDR3 amino acids: CASSLGLAGGPGDEQFF. The CDR3 DNA reads TGCGCCAGCAGCCTCGGACTAGCGGGGGGTCCAGGGGATGAGCAGTTCTTC.

The chain is built from TRBV5-1 and TRBJ2-1, with 10 bases fitting TRBD2. V lost 5 bases and J lost 8; bases outside the gene matches: 16. CDR3 length equals 17 residues. CDR1 and CDR2 from the germline V gene are SGHRS and YFSETQ. CDR3 protein: CASRGTGSGGASHEQFF. As DNA, the CDR3 is TGCGCCAGCAGGGGCACCGGGAGCGGGGGGGCTTCCCATGAGCAGTTCTTC.

This clone was counted between two and nine times. Compared with germline, one end of the junction differs, possibly owing to a read error. The chain employs TRBV7-9 and TRBJ1-2; 8 bases line up with TRBD1. Per germline, CDR1 SEHNR and CDR2 FQNEAQ (reference sequence). The CDR3 contains 14 residues. The CDR3 sequence is CSSSPAQGAYGYTF. CDR3 in DNA: TGTTCCAGCAGCCCCGCGCAGGGGGCGTATGGCTACACCTTC.

V usage is TRBV30 and J usage is TRBJ1-2; D is unclear. Germline assignment: CDR1 GTSNPN and CDR2 SVGIG (reference sequence). The CDR3 contains 13 residues. V lost 4 bases to trimming and J lost 8 bases, with 17 bases between them. The CDR3, as DNA: TGTGCCTGGAACATCGGAGGGAAGACAGGCTACACCTTC. Residues: CAWNIGGKTGYTF.

The table lists this clone with a few counts. The CDR3, as DNA: TGTGCCAGCAGCTTATGGCACAGGGGTAATGAAAAACTGTTTTTT. As protein: CASSLWHRGNEKLFF. This chain joins TRBV7-9 and TRBJ1-4, with 7 bases identical to TRBD1. The CDR3 extends over 15 amino acids. Germline V gene data show CDR1 as SEHNR and CDR2 as FQNEAQ (reference sequence). J was trimmed by 4 bases and V by 2 bases; bases with no gene match: 4. Combining the CDR3 with reference TRBV7-9 and TRBJ1-4 gives the whole variable domain DTGVSQNPRHKITKRGQNVTFRCDPISEHNRLYWYRQTLGQGPEFLTYFQNEAQLEKSRLLSDRFSAERPKGSFSTLEIQRTEQGDSAMYLCASSLWHRGNEKLFFGSGTQLSVL.

The chain links TRBV5-1 to TRBJ2-7, with 10 nucleotides matching TRBD1. The junction had 4 bases not matched to a gene; V was cut back by 4 bases and J by 6 bases. Per the germline V gene, CDR1 is SGHRS and CDR2 is YFSETQ. The CDR3 is 13 amino acids. The CDR3 loop reads CASSSGQGGEQYF. Here the CDR3 DNA reads TGCGCCAGCAGCAGCGGACAGGGGGGCGAGCAGTACTTC.

The table lists this clone with a count of one. The chain employs TRBV30 and TRBJ1-3; TRBD1 agrees at 7 bases. The trim removed 4 bases at V and 4 bases at J, leaving 16 bases unmatched. This CDR3 has 17 amino acids. The germline CDR1 and CDR2 sequences are GTSNPN and SVGIG (reference sequence). CDR3 sequence reads: CAWTPDGKGALGNTIYF. CDR3 DNA: TGTGCCTGGACTCCGGACGGGAAGGGGGCGCTGGGAAACACCATATATTTT.

This sequence joins TRBV7-9 and TRBJ2-1; D is possibly TRBD2 (5 bases). Looked up from germline, CDR1 is SEHNR and CDR2 is FQNEAQ (reference sequence). V lost 5 bases, J lost 7 bases, and 18 bases lay in between. The CDR3 runs to 15 residues. Written as DNA, the CDR3 is TGTGCCAGCAGCCATCAACTAGTCAAGAGGAATGAGCAGTTCTTC. It translates to CASSHQLVKRNEQFF.

The V and J genes are TRBV2 and TRBJ2-2; D uncertain. The V gene's germline CDR1 is SNHLY and CDR2 FYNNEI. CDR3 length: 13 amino acids. Trimming took off 4 bases at V and 1 base at J, with 4 bases between the two ends. CDR3 in amino acids: CASSGQNTGELFF. CDR3 in DNA: TGTGCCAGCAGTGGACAGAACACCGGGGAGCTGTTTTTT.